This T cell receptor (beta chain) came from a study of vaccination effects on CD4 cells after COVID-19. Study-wide results and caveats: Late after vaccination, infection- and vaccine-induced clones showed marked clonal contraction.

This table comes from immunoSEQ multiplex PCR, and its TCRdb copy is limited to in-frame clones, with some not included. The sample records 60,000 to 85,000 clones, about 67% being singletons. This clone was counted once. Its antigen is not known. CDR1 is LNHDA, CDR2 SQIVND, per germline (reference sequence). The CDR3 covers 15 residues. V was clipped by 7 bases and J by 1 base, with 13 bases between them. Sequencing was preceded by expansion of antigen-specific CD4+ T cells with viral peptide pools in the ViraFEST assay. Investigators separated out CD4+ T cells once 10 days of culture had passed. Participants each got two BNT162b2 or mRNA-1273 vaccine doses. PBMC were cultured at about 1.9 million per well with around 9.2 IU/ml IL-2 and 7.5 to 10 ug/ml peptides. Both day 3 and day 7 saw half the medium replaced with IL-2 medium.

The sequence came from a human donor who received a COVID-19 vaccine. The chain links TRBV19 to TRBJ2-2; either TRBD1 or TRBD2 may fit D (5 bases each). The sample here was CD4+ T cells from PBMCs cultured with HCoV-229E spike peptides, taken after COVID-19 vaccination. CDR3 residues: CASKVRDQNTGELFF. The CDR3 nucleotides read TGTGCCAGTAAGGTTCGGGACCAGAACACCGGGGAGCTGTTTTTT.